This TCR beta chain originates from a study of Ad26.COV2.S vaccination and SARS-CoV-2 variants. Here immunoSEQ multiplex PCR was the method, and the copy in TCRdb shows in-frame clones only, minus some. The sample comprises approximately 420,000 clones, roughly 90% of which are singletons, and less than 4.5% rests with the top ten. The CDR3 runs to 15 residues. The germline V and J ends were trimmed by 1 base and 7 bases, with 16 bases remaining between them. The germline V gene encodes CDR1 MGHRA and CDR2 YSYEKL. Treatment reported: around 19 received Ad26.COV2.S at low or high dose, single or two shots; about 5 received placebo; per-sample allocation not given. Sampling happened 63 days after the first vaccine or placebo injection.

The material sequenced was peripheral blood, taken in a trial of Ad26.COV2.S vaccine versus placebo. The chain joins TRBV4-1 to TRBJ1-2, with a possible D match to TRBD1 (5 bases). This sequence originates from a person between 18 and 65 years old who received the Ad26.COV2.S COVID-19 vaccine or a placebo. In nucleotides, the CDR3 is TGCGCCAGCAGCCAAGCGGCAGGGCCCGGCCCTGGCTACACCTTC. This gives the protein CASSQAAGPGPGYTF.